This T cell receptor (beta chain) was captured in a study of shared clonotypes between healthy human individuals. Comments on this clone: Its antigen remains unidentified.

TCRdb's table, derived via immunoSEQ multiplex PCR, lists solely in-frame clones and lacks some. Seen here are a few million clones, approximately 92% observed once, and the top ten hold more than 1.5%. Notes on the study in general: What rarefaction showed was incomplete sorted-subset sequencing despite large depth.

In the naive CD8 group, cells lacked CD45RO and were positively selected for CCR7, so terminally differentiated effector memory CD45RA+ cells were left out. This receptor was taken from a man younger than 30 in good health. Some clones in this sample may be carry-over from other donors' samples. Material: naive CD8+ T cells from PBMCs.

CDR3 coding DNA: TGTGCCAGCAGCTCGGGACTAGCGGGACCAAATACCTACGAGCAGTACTTC. The encoded protein is CASSSGLAGPNTYEQYF. This sequence joins TRBV13 and TRBJ2-7, with 13 positions matching TRBD2. The V and J ends lost 4 bases and 2 bases, in that order; junction bases with no gene match: 8. The CDR3 is 17 amino acids. The germline CDR1 and CDR2 sequences are PRHDT and FYEKMQ (reference sequence).